This T cell receptor beta chain was identified during a study of CD8+ T cells in alopecia areata. Extraction of RNA preceded its reverse transcription into cDNA, which served as the sequencing template. This table comes from immunoSEQ multiplex PCR, and its TCRdb copy is limited to in-frame clones, with some not included. The sample has 100,000 to 150,000 clones, around 45% seen once. The CDR3 loop spans 13 amino acids. Deletions cut 5 bases from V and 3 bases from J, with 10 bases between. In germline, CDR1 is GTSNPN, CDR2 SVGIG (reference sequence). The specimen was NKG2D-low CD8+ T cells sorted from blood. The chain links TRBV30 to TRBJ2-2, with D uncertain. This TCR derives from a human donor with alopecia areata. CDR3: CAWDLAYTGELFF. The CDR3 DNA sequence: TGTGCCTGGGATCTGGCATACACCGGGGAGCTGTTTTTT.